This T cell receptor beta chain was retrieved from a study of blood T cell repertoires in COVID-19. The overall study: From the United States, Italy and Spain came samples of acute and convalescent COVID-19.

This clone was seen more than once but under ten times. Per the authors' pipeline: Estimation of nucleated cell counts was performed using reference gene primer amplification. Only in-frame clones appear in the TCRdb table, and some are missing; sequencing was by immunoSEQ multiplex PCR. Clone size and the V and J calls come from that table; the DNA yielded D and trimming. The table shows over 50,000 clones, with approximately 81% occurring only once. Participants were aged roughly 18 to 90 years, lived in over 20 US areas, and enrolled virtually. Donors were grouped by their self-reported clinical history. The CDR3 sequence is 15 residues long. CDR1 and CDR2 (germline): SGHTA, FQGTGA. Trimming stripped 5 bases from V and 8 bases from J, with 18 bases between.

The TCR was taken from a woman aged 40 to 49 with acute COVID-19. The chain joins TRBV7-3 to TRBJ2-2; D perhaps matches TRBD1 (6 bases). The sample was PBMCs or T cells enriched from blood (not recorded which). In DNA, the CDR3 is TGTGCCAGCAGCGCAACCCCCCCGCAGGGGGGGGAGCTGTTTTTT. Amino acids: CASSATPPQGGELFF.